These 24 T cell receptor beta chains came from one sample sequenced in a study of spatial heterogeneity in lung cancer. TCRdb re-called the 5' RACE reads through MiXCR, storing one row per CDR3 protein. The data contain about 86,000 distinct CDR3 sequences, 10% to 15% of them singletons. The time point: sample taken at primary tumor resection. Whole RNA from tumor, nontumor lung or frozen PBMC was sequenced unsorted. The sequences come from PBMCs, collected at surgery. These receptors came from a male donor with early-stage non-small cell lung cancer.

V and J are TRBV11-2 and TRBJ2-7; D uncertain. This CDR3 comprises 11 residues. V was cut by 5 bases and J by 2 bases, with 4 bases left in between. Germline CDR1 is SGHAT and CDR2 is FQNNGV. The CDR3 coding sequence is TGTGCCAGCAGCGCTCCCTACGAGCAGTACTTC. Translated, it gives CASSAPYEQYF.

This clonotype was detected ten times or more. The chain employs TRBV12-3 or TRBV12-4 and TRBJ1-5; D is possibly TRBD1 (6 bases). Trimming stripped 3 bases from V and 8 bases from J, with 17 bases between. The CDR3 has 15 residues. This CDR3 is CASSFSGARNEPQHF. CDR3 sequence (DNA): TGTGCCAGCAGTTTTTCAGGGGCCCGAAATGAGCCCCAGCATTTT.

V gene TRBV20-1 combines with J gene TRBJ2-1; 13 positions agree with TRBD2. Looked up from germline, CDR1 is DFQATT and CDR2 is SNEGSKA (reference sequence). The CDR3 length is 14 residues. The V and J ends lost 6 bases and 8 bases, in that order; junction bases with no gene match: 7. The CDR3 DNA is TGCAGTGCCCTCACTAGCGGGGGGGCCCATGAGCAGTTCTTC. Amino acids: CSALTSGGAHEQFF.

V gene TRBV19 combines with J gene TRBJ1-1; TRBD1 is a possible D gene (6 bases). The CDR3 has 14 residues. The germline gives CDR1 LNHDA, CDR2 SQIVND (reference sequence). Trimming cost V 3 bases and J 1 base, with 9 bases left between them. CDR3 region: CASSIGGQNTEAFF. CDR3 sequence (DNA): TGTGCCAGTAGTATTGGGGGGCAGAACACTGAAGCTTTCTTT.

The table lists this clonotype with many counts. The chain recombines TRBV20-1 with TRBJ1-5, with 9 bases fitting TRBD1. The V segment lost 5 bases and the J segment 0 bases; nucleotides outside the gene matches: 2. The V gene's germline CDR1 is DFQATT and CDR2 SNEGSKA (reference sequence). CDR3 length: 14 residues. CDR3 region: CSAGQGLSNQPQHF. The CDR3 DNA follows: TGCAGTGCTGGACAGGGGCTTAGCAATCAGCCCCAGCATTTT.

The rearrangement uses TRBV5-1 and TRBJ2-6; tentative D call: TRBD2 (6 bases). V was shortened by 4 bases and J by 4 bases, with 15 bases between the two germline ends. This CDR3 region has 16 residues. The V gene's germline CDR1 is SGHRS and CDR2 YFSETQ. Written as DNA, the CDR3 is TGCGCCAGCAGCCCCGGCGGACTATTGGGGGCCAACGTCCTGACTTTC. It is translated as CASSPGGLLGANVLTF.

This clonotype occurred many times. The CDR3 nucleotides are TGCAGCGCCGGAACTAGCGAGTACAATGAGCAGTTCTTC. This sequence encodes CSAGTSEYNEQFF. The gene calls are TRBV29-1 and TRBJ2-1, with 7 bases that match TRBD2. V shed 7 bases, J shed 4 bases, and the junction held 7 bases outside the gene matches. The germline V gene encodes CDR1 SQVTM and CDR2 ANQGSEA. This CDR3 has 13 residues.

The chain couples TRBV3-1 to TRBJ1-1; D remains ambiguous. V dropped 0 bases and J dropped 5 bases, with 4 bases sitting between them. The CDR3 covers 12 residues. Germline assignment: CDR1 LGHDT and CDR2 YNNKEL (reference sequence). The CDR3 DNA reads as TGTGCCAGCAGCCAAGATACAACTGAAGCTTTCTTT. Protein: CASSQDTTEAFF.

As DNA, the CDR3 is TGCGCCAGCAGCTTGGAAGGGACTGGGGCCAACGTCCTGACTTTC. It yields the protein CASSLEGTGANVLTF. The gene calls are TRBV5-1 and TRBJ2-6; D gene ambiguous. With 0 bases removed from V and 2 bases from J, the gap between germline ends came to 6 bases. The CDR3 has 15 residues. Germline V lookup: CDR1 SGHRS, CDR2 YFSETQ. Full variable domain (outside the CDR3, taken from reference TRBV5-1 and TRBJ2-6): KAGVTQTPRYLIKTRGQQVTLSCSPISGHRSVSWYQQTPGQGLQFLFEYFSETQRNKGNFPGRFSGRQFSNSRSEMNVSTLELGDSALYLCASSLEGTGANVLTFGAGSRLTVL.

This clonotype was counted between two and nine times. V and J are TRBV6-5 and TRBJ2-2; D unresolved. Germline CDR1 MNHEY, CDR2 SVGAGI. This CDR3 spans 15 amino acids. V lost 4 bases and J lost 2, with 11 bases in between. CDR3 DNA: TGTGCCAGCAGTTCCCCGGTACTTAACACCGGGGAGCTGTTTTTT. Residues: CASSSPVLNTGELFF.

At least ten counts were recorded for this clonotype. The V call is TRBV19, the J call TRBJ1-1; the D is unclear. The germline V gene encodes CDR1 LNHDA and CDR2 SQIVND (reference sequence). Trimming shortened V by 10 bases and J by 1 base, and 25 bases separated the two germline ends. CDR3 length: 17 residues. The DNA for the CDR3 is TGTGCCACCCCCTCACTTTCAGGAGGGCCCGGGAACACTGAAGCTTTCTTT. Translation: CATPSLSGGPGNTEAFF.

The gene calls are TRBV19 and TRBJ2-5; TRBD1 matches at 10 bases. V shed 6 bases and J 4 bases; nucleotides not matched to a gene: 8. From germline, CDR1 is LNHDA and CDR2 SQIVND (reference sequence). The CDR3 length is 15 residues. DNA of the CDR3: TGTGCCAGTAGCCCTCCCGACAGGGGGCGAGAGACCCAGTACTTC. It encodes CASSPPDRGRETQYF.

Only a few counts were recorded for this clonotype. V is TRBV14 and J is TRBJ1-1; perhaps TRBD1 as D (5 bases). Germline-derived CDR1 and CDR2 are SGHDN and FVKESK. Trimming took off 3 bases at V and 6 bases at J, with 11 bases between the two ends. The CDR3 spans 13 residues. The DNA of the CDR3 is TGTGCCAGCAGCCATGAGGACAAGGCTGAAGCTTTCTTT. It translates to CASSHEDKAEAFF.

This clonotype came up a few times. V gene TRBV21-1 combines with J gene TRBJ2-5; TRBD2 was called by the table and not checked on the DNA. TRBV21-1 is given as a pseudogene. This CDR3 comprises 16 residues. The CDR3 DNA follows: TGTGCCAGCAGCAAAGGCTCGAGGCCCCACCAAGAGACCCAGTACTTC. The encoded protein is CASSKGSRPHQETQYF.

This chain connects TRBV29-1 to TRBJ1-1; 12 bases fit TRBD1. Trimming took 4 bases from V and 1 from J; bases not matched to a gene: 4. The CDR3 sequence is 15 residues long. Germline V gives CDR1 SQVTM, CDR2 ANQGSEA. The CDR3 DNA reads TGCAGCGTTGTGGGACAGGGGGCAGGGAACACTGAAGCTTTCTTT. Translating gives CSVVGQGAGNTEAFF.

This clonotype was counted many times. V usage is TRBV28 and J usage is TRBJ1-1; the D is unclear. The CDR3 loop spans 14 amino acids. CDR1 MDHEN and CDR2 SYDVKM come from the germline V gene. Trimming removed 7 bases at V and 1 base at J, with 13 bases between. The CDR3 sequence is CASTDGLGNTEAFF. In DNA, the CDR3 is TGTGCCAGCACGGATGGCTTGGGGAACACTGAAGCTTTCTTT.

The chain uses TRBV11-1 and TRBJ1-1; 7 bases are a match to TRBD1. Germline CDR1 SGHAT, CDR2 FQDESV (reference sequence). The CDR3 extends over 15 amino acids. V trimming: 2 bases; J trimming: 5 bases; junction bases outside the gene matches: 8. The CDR3 here is CASSLKGARGTEAFF. Written as DNA, the CDR3 is TGTGCCAGCAGCTTAAAGGGGGCGCGGGGAACTGAAGCTTTCTTT.

This clonotype was detected ten times or more. The V gene is TRBV5-1, the J gene TRBJ1-3, with D maybe TRBD1 (5 bases). This CDR3 region has 15 residues. From germline, CDR1 is SGHRS and CDR2 YFSETQ. V was shortened by 0 bases and J by 4 bases, with 11 bases between the two germline ends. CDR3 in amino acids: CASSLEGTEGNTIYF. The CDR3 DNA reads TGCGCCAGCAGCTTGGAGGGGACGGAGGGAAACACCATATATTTT.

The rearrangement uses TRBV18 and TRBJ2-1; 8 nucleotides align to TRBD2. With 8 bases clipped from V and 5 bases from J, the junction kept 8 bases outside the gene matches. This CDR3 is built from 14 residues. Germline V gene sequence: CDR1 KGHSH, CDR2 LQKENI. CDR3 region: CASALAGTNNEQFF. The DNA of the CDR3 is TGTGCCAGCGCGTTAGCGGGAACGAACAATGAGCAGTTCTTC.

The rearrangement links TRBV24-1 to TRBJ2-2; D gene uncertain. V lost 0 bases and J 6 bases, leaving 7 bases between the germline ends. The CDR3 extends over 14 amino acids. Germline V gene lookup returns CDR1 KGHDR and CDR2 SFDVKD. CDR3 in amino acids: CATSDLRSAGELFF. In DNA, the CDR3 is TGTGCCACCAGTGATTTGCGGTCCGCCGGGGAGCTGTTTTTT.

This clonotype was seen more than once but under ten times. The chain employs TRBV7-9 and TRBJ2-7; a possible D gene is TRBD1 (6 bases). The V end lost 4 bases, the J end lost 0 bases, and 10 bases lay between the germline ends. This CDR3 has 14 amino acids. Germline loops: CDR1 SEHNR, CDR2 FQNEAQ (reference sequence). The CDR3 bases are TGTGCCAGCAGCTCATCAGGGGTCTCCTACGAGCAGTACTTC. Translating it yields CASSSSGVSYEQYF.

Only a few counts were recorded for this clonotype. CDR3 region: CSARDTLTGVGTEAFF. Written as DNA, the CDR3 is TGCAGTGCTAGAGATACCCTGACAGGGGTTGGAACTGAAGCTTTCTTT. The chain employs TRBV20-1 and TRBJ1-1, with 8 bases aligning to TRBD1. Germline assignment: CDR1 DFQATT and CDR2 SNEGSKA (reference sequence). The junction had 11 bases not matched to a gene; V was cut back by 0 bases and J by 5 bases. The CDR3 runs to 16 residues.

This clonotype was recorded at least ten times. V usage is TRBV5-1 and J usage is TRBJ2-7; D is perhaps TRBD2 (6 bases). Trimming pared 4 bases from V and 0 bases from J, leaving 14 bases between. The CDR3 runs to 15 residues. Germline V CDR1 and CDR2: SGHRS, YFSETQ. The CDR3 is CASSVGLPSSYEQYF. The CDR3 region has the DNA TGCGCCAGCAGCGTGGGACTCCCGAGCTCCTACGAGCAGTACTTC.

Judged by abundance, this clonotype is medium-sized. This chain's CDR3 is CATSDLPGGQDTGELFF. DNA for the CDR3: TGTGCCACCAGTGATCTCCCCGGGGGGCAGGACACCGGGGAGCTGTTTTTT. V usage is TRBV24-1 and J usage is TRBJ2-2; a possible D gene is TRBD2 (7 bases). Trimming took off 3 bases at V and 3 bases at J, with 16 bases between the two ends. Germline V gene sequence: CDR1 KGHDR, CDR2 SFDVKD. The CDR3 covers 17 residues.